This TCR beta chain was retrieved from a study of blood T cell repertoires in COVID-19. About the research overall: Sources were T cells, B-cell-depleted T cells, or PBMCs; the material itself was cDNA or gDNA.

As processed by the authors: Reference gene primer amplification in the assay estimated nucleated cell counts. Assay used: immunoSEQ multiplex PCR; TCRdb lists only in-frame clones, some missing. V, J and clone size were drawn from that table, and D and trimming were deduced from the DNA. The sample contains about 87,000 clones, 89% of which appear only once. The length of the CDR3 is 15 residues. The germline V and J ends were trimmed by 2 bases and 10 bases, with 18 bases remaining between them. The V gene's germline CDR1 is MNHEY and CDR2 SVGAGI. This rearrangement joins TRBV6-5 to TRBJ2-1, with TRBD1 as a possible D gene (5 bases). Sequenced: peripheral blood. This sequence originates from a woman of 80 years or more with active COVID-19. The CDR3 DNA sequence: TGTGCCAGCAGTTACACAGGAAGGGGCACCGAAGAGCAGTTCTTC. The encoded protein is CASSYTGRGTEEQFF.